What follows describes a single T cell receptor beta chain. These data originate in a study of monozygotic twins with inflammatory bowel disease. One entry per CDR3 protein, without DNA, is what TCRdb gives after re-calling the 5' RACE reads. The listing records about 420,000 distinct CDR3 sequences. Germline CDR1 and CDR2: SGHTS and YDEGEE. The CDR3 sequence is 17 residues long. Isolation of total RNA was performed on whole blood, with no prior T cell sorting. The genes are TRBV5-8 and TRBJ1-4; TCRdb gives TRBD1 as the D gene, but with no DNA this cannot be confirmed. This TCR derives from a human donor with ulcerative colitis or Crohn's disease, or a healthy co-twin of an affected twin (not recorded which). Sequencing was carried out using blood. The CDR3 protein is CASRPGQGAPTNEKLFF.